The entry that follows covers one T cell receptor beta chain sequence. The antigen this receptor binds is unknown. Base-call qualities are not available, and no considerably larger clone is one nucleotide away. This record belongs to a study of PD-1 blockade in classical Hodgkin lymphoma (dated by TCRdb to 2020 to 2022). Background for the entire study: Nivolumab dosing was 3 mg/kg intravenously every 2 weeks, continuing until either disease progression or unacceptable toxicity. The study used CyTOF and TCR beta sequencing to define a peripheral blood immune signature of response to PD-1 blockade in classical Hodgkin lymphoma. What the study reported, not specific to this receptor: Baseline TCR diversity was reported to be lower in newly diagnosed patients than in healthy donors and to be lower still in relapsed/refractory patients. The study covered only a single clinical trial cohort, and the causes of the repertoire differences, possibly disease activity or prior therapy, were still not defined. CD4+ but not CD8+ TCR diversity rose significantly by C4D1 (p=0.0027 vs p=0.16), most apparent in complete responders (p=0.02). Trial patients achieving complete response had baseline diversity similar to newly diagnosed patients, whereas partial responders and progressors had significantly lower diversity. Lower diversity was observed in patients in whom nivolumab was started less than 1 year after ASCT, and these patients were excluded from later analyses so that confounding by immune reconstitution would be avoided.

The sample's time point, from its label and the paper: cycle 2 day 1 (C2D1) of nivolumab. Every trial patient had relapsed following autologous stem cell transplantation, and prior brentuximab vedotin exposure was what differed among cohorts A, B and C. A total of around 59 patients with relapsed/refractory classical Hodgkin lymphoma made up the trial cohort, and each patient's best overall response was complete response, partial response or progressive disease. Single-agent nivolumab was administered to trial patients in the multi-cohort phase II CheckMate 205 trial. An independent review committee assessed best overall response using the 2007 International Working Group response criteria. Trial PBMCs were obtained immediately prior to nivolumab initiation (C1D1) and on therapy at cycle 2 day 1 and cycle 4 day 1. Peripheral blood was collected in 8 mL Vacutainer Cell Preparation Tubes, from which PBMCs were isolated by centrifugation and then cryopreserved.

Genomic DNA was isolated using the Qiagen DNeasy kit from unsorted PBMCs as well as from negatively selected CD4+ and CD8+ fractions. TCR beta CDR3 regions were amplified by immunoSEQ multiplex PCR using primers annealing to V and J segments. A synthetic immune receptor repertoire was used to minimize amplification bias, and any remaining bias was removed computationally after sequencing. Concerning the study's data processing: Custom Python scripts were used to quantify repertoire diversity as the Shannon entropy index. Unsorted, CD4+ and CD8+ repertoires were analyzed separately, except for combined analyses in which CD4+ and CD8+ sequences were merged in silico. A clone counted as expanded when the clone's frequency after treatment rose at least 2-fold relative to C1D1, and clones undetected at baseline were given a pseudocount of 0.5. Clones with 0 or 1 copy at C1D1 were defined as singleton clones, while clones with 2 or more copies were defined as non-singleton clones. By matching protein sequences in sorted samples from the same patient, clones expanded in unsorted samples were annotated as CD4+, CD8+ or unknown. Wilcoxon tests on paired samples were used to test diversity changes from C1D1 to C4D1. What TCRdb holds here is the immuneACCESS table cut down to in-frame rearrangements. Part of the clones is not present; checked against another copy, under half of the missing clones reflect an unresolved V gene, and the others are unexplained. The V and J calls and clone size come from that table; D and trimming were worked out from the DNA. Counted in this sample were roughly 150,000 clones; just under 80% of them appeared once. The top ten hold 7.5% to 10% of the sample.

CDR1 MNHEY and CDR2 SMNVEV were looked up in the germline V gene (reference sequence). V loses 2 bases, J loses 7 bases, and the germline ends lie 11 bases apart. From the cysteine up to the phenylalanine, the CDR3 has a length of 14 residues. Here the CDR3 DNA is all that survives: 42 bases in frame from base 1. The specimen comprised peripheral blood mononuclear cells (PBMCs), sampled before the second cycle of nivolumab. The origin of this receptor is a human donor with classical Hodgkin lymphoma. The rearranged segments are TRBV27 and TRBJ1-4; there is no confident call for the D gene. The CDR3 reads as follows: CASSLSRSSEKLFF. The nucleotide sequence reads TGTGCCAGCAGTTTAAGCAGAAGTAGTGAAAAACTGTTTTTT.